Shown below are 9 T cell receptor beta chains from a single sample sequenced in a study of T cells in Graves' hyperthyroidism and ophthalmopathy. There were TCR beta CDR3 regions amplified from RNA transcripts. With the HTBI primer set, the TCR CDR3 went through a first round of RT-PCR. TCRdb re-analysed the multiplex PCR reads in MiXCR, keeping a single row per CDR3 protein. This sample has under 700,000 distinct CDR3 sequences, with just over 45% found just once. Sequenced material: peripheral blood or thyroid tissue (not recorded which). Receptor source: a woman between 18 and 29 years old with Graves' hyperthyroidism.

About this clonotype: One end of the junction does not line up with germline, which may come from a read error. This sequence joins TRBV5-1 and TRBJ2-7; possible D gene TRBD2, 6 bases. The CDR3 is 14 amino acids. Germline loops: CDR1 SGHRS, CDR2 YFSETQ. CDR3 DNA: TGTGCCAGCAGCTTGGAGGGGCTGCCCTACGAGCAGTACTTC. Its protein is CASSLEGLPYEQYF.

V usage is TRBV20-1 and J usage is TRBJ1-2, with D unresolved. The CDR3 spans 13 residues. Germline CDR1 is DFQATT and CDR2 is SNEGSKA (reference sequence). Trimming took off 4 bases at V and 4 bases at J, with 13 bases between the two ends. Here the CDR3 reads CSAIPWASYGYTF. The CDR3 nucleotides read TGCAGTGCTATACCTTGGGCCTCCTATGGCTACACCTTC.

Concerning this clonotype: A single base separates this from a much larger clone, so it may be a read error. Because the CDR3 is missing its conserved closing phenylalanine or tryptophan, this is likely a read error. This chain links TRBV7-9 with TRBJ2-5; TRBD1 is a possible D gene (6 bases). Trimming took 6 bases from V and 0 from J, leaving 8 bases between them. CDR3 length: 13 residues. The germline V gene has CDR1 SEHNR and CDR2 FQNEAQ (reference sequence). CDR3 nucleotides: TGTGCCAGCAGGTACAGGGACCAAGAGACCCAGTACTTA. This codes for CASRYRDQETQYL.

CDR3 bases: TGTGCCAGCAGCCAAGAAGGAGGGGGCGAGCAGTACTTC. Translating gives CASSQEGGGEQYF. The chain employs TRBV2 and TRBJ2-7; D might be TRBD1 or TRBD2, each matching 6 bases. Germline lookup yields CDR1 SNHLY and CDR2 FYNNEI. The V end was cut by 6 bases, the J end by 6 bases, with 15 bases between. The CDR3 is 13 residues long.

The chain joins TRBV2 to TRBJ1-1; D unclear. V was clipped by 3 bases and J by 11 bases, with 4 bases between them. Per the germline V gene, CDR1 is SNHLY and CDR2 is FYNNEI. The CDR3 runs 9 residues. The DNA of the CDR3 is TGTGCCAGCAGTGAGCGGGCTTTCTTT. Protein: CASSERAFF. The full variable domain, its missing parts supplied by reference TRBV2 and TRBJ1-1, is EPEVTQTPSHQVTQMGQEVILRCVPISNHLYFYWYRQILGQKVEFLVSFYNNEISEKSEIFDDQFSVERPDGSNFTLKIRSTKLEDSAMYFCASSERAFFGQGTRLTVV.

This clonotype has a handful of counts. The chain couples TRBV9 to TRBJ1-3, with a tentative D call TRBD1 (6 bases). Trimming removed 3 bases at V and 6 bases at J, with 13 bases between. This CDR3 has 14 residues. Looked up from germline, CDR1 is SGDLS and CDR2 is YYNGEE. The DNA of the CDR3 is TGTGCCAGCAGCGGGTGGACAGAGCAAAACACCATATATTTT. This codes for CASSGWTEQNTIYF.

In its sample, this clonotype was seen a few times. The chain carries TRBV7-8 and TRBJ1-4; 8 bases line up with TRBD1. Germline V gene data show CDR1 as SGHVS and CDR2 as FQNEAQ. Germline trimming cut 2 bases from V and 7 bases from J; bases unmatched to any gene: 3. This CDR3 is 14 amino acids long. The CDR3 loop is CASSLSGGSEKLFF. The CDR3 nucleotides read TGTGCCAGCAGCTTATCAGGGGGCAGTGAAAAACTGTTTTTT.

The chain recombines TRBV5-1 with TRBJ1-2, with D possibly matching TRBD1 (5 bases). Trimming removed 2 bases at V and 8 bases at J, with 19 bases between. CDR3 length: 15 residues. Germline CDR1 SGHRS, CDR2 YFSETQ. CDR3 residues: CASSFIGAHSEGYTF. CDR3 sequence (DNA): TGCGCCAGCAGCTTCATCGGGGCCCACTCGGAGGGCTACACCTTC.

This chain links TRBV19 with TRBJ1-6; no clear D. Trimming removed 9 bases at V and 8 bases at J, with 26 bases between. The germline V gene encodes CDR1 LNHDA and CDR2 SQIVND (reference sequence). This CDR3 is 17 amino acids long. The CDR3 region is CASSQGIALDGDSPLHF. DNA of the CDR3: TGTGCCAGCAGCCAAGGCATCGCCCTCGATGGGGATTCACCCCTCCACTTT.